Here is one T cell receptor beta chain with its context. Its target is unknown. The sample originates from a study of cytomegalovirus exposure and HLA in healthy donors. The study, taken as a whole, reports: It is likely that the observed cluster of highly shared sequence variants was a sequencing artifact. An analysis that was carried out later associated 15,000 to 20,000 TCR beta sequences with HLA alleles at 0.05 false discovery rate.

Both 60 Vbeta primers and 13 Jbeta primers went into the PCR. Sequenced by immunoSEQ multiplex PCR; TCRdb stores in-frame clones only, minus some. This table has over 130,000 clones, 70% appearing once. The CDR3 has 15 amino acids. V was pared by 5 bases and J by 2 bases, with 7 bases of the junction left unmatched. Germline-derived CDR1 and CDR2 are SGHAT and FQNNGV. Sequencing was carried out using PBMCs. The chain recombines TRBV11-2 with TRBJ2-3; 7 bases are a match to TRBD2. This sequence originates from a woman aged 25-40 years in good health and CMV-seronegative. The CDR3 DNA is TGTGCCAGCAGCCCCAACGGGGGGTACACAGATACGCAGTATTTT. This codes for CASSPNGGYTDTQYF.